Listed here are 7 T cell receptor beta chains from one sample, sequenced in a study of T cells in Graves' hyperthyroidism and ophthalmopathy. TCR beta CDR3 regions were amplified from RNA transcripts. With the HTBI primer set, the TCR CDR3 went through a first round of RT-PCR. TCRdb fed the multiplex PCR reads into MiXCR, producing one record per CDR3 protein. The sample holds around 540,000 distinct CDR3 sequences; more than 45% are singletons and the top ten take 6.5% to 9%. Sequenced sample: peripheral blood or thyroid tissue (not recorded which). These receptors all come from a woman aged 18-30 years with Graves' hyperthyroidism.

The chain links TRBV7-2 to TRBJ1-2; D perhaps matches TRBD1 (5 bases). Germline V gene sequence: CDR1 SGHTA, CDR2 FQGNSA. V dropped 3 bases and J dropped 8 bases, with 16 bases sitting between them. CDR3 size: 14 residues. CDR3 bases: TGTGCCAGCAGCTTGTGGACACCCTCTTGGGGCTACACCTTC. It codes for CASSLWTPSWGYTF.

Ten or more counts support this clonotype. This chain links TRBV24-1 with TRBJ1-5; D unclear. The CDR3 is 12 residues long. Trimming stripped 3 bases from V and 8 bases from J, with 7 bases between. Per germline, CDR1 KGHDR and CDR2 SFDVKD. Here the CDR3 DNA reads TGTGCCACCAGTGATGCCGGGGAGCCCCAGCATTTT. The encoded protein is CATSDAGEPQHF.

The CDR3 loop reads CSVEPTSFYGYTF. DNA of the CDR3: TGCAGCGTTGAACCTACCTCTTTTTATGGCTACACCTTC. The chain is built from TRBV29-1 and TRBJ1-2, with D uncertain. The CDR3 totals 13 residues. Looked up from germline, CDR1 is SQVTM and CDR2 is ANQGSEA. V was pared by 2 bases and J by 5 bases, with 12 bases between.

Ten or more counts support this clonotype. The chain recombines TRBV10-3 with TRBJ2-5; D not resolved. Germline CDR1 is ENHRY and CDR2 is SYGVKD. CDR3 length equals 13 residues. V was trimmed by 6 bases and J by 0 bases, leaving 8 bases between them. This CDR3 is CAISLTYQETQYF. CDR3 coding DNA: TGTGCCATCAGCCTTACCTACCAAGAGACCCAGTACTTC.

This clonotype was recorded a few times. This chain uses TRBV7-8 with TRBJ1-5; the D gene is possibly TRBD1 (6 bases). Looked up from germline, CDR1 is SGHVS and CDR2 is FQNEAQ. V was shortened by 5 bases and J by 2 bases, with 13 bases between the two germline ends. This CDR3 comprises 15 residues. The CDR3 bases are TGTGCCAGCAGCATACAGGGATCTGGCAATCAGCCCCAGCATTTT. Translated: CASSIQGSGNQPQHF.

Concerning this clonotype: A read error is possible here, since a much larger clone lies one base away. This chain joins TRBV7-6 and TRBJ2-1; D is unclear. CDR1 and CDR2 (germline): SGHVS, FNYEAQ. This CDR3 comprises 14 residues. V was trimmed by 5 bases and J by 10 bases, leaving 18 bases between them. The DNA for the CDR3 is TGTGCCAGCAGCATTTCCCCGGCGACCTACGAGCAGTTCTTC. Protein: CASSISPATYEQFF.

This chain links TRBV5-1 with TRBJ2-7; no clear D. CDR1 and CDR2 from the germline V gene are SGHRS and YFSETQ. The length of the CDR3 is 11 residues. The germline V and J ends were trimmed by 2 bases and 7 bases, with 7 bases remaining between them. The CDR3 is CASSFSREQYF. The CDR3, as DNA: TGCGCCAGCAGCTTTTCTAGGGAGCAGTACTTC.